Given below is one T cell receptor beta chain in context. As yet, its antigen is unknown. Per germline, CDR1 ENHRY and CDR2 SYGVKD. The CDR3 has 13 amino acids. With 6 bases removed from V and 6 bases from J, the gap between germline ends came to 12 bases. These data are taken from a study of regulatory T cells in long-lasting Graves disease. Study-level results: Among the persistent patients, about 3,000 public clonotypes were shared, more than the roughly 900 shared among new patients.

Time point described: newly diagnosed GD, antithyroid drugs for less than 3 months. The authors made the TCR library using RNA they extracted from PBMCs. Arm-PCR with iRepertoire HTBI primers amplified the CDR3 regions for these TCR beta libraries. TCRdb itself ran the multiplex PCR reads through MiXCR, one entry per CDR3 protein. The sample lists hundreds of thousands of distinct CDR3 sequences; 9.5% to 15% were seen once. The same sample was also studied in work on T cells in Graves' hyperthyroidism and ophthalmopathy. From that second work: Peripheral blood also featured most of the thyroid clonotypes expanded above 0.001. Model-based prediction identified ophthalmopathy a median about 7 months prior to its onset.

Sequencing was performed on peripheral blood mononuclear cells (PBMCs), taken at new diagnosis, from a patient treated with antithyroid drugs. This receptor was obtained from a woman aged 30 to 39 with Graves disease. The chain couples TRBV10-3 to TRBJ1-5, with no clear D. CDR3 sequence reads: CAISRRVGQPQHF. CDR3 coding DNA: TGTGCCATCAGCCGACGGGTAGGTCAGCCCCAGCATTTT.